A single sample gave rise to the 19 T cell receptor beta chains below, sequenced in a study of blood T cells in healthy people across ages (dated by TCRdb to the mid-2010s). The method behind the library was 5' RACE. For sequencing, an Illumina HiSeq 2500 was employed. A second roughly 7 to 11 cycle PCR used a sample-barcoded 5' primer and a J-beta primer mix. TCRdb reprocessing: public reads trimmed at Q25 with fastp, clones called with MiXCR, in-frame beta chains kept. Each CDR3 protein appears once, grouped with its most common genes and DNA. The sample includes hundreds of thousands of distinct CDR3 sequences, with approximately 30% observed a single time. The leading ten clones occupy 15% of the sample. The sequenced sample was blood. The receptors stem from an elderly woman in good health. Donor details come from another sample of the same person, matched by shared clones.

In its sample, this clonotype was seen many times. Written as DNA, the CDR3 is TGCAGTGCCTCAACTCCATGGAACACAGATACGCAGTATTTT. It codes for CSASTPWNTDTQYF. This rearrangement joins TRBV20-1 to TRBJ2-3; D remains unclear. Between the trimmed V and J ends, which lost 6 bases and 2 bases, there was a span of 15 bases. The length of the CDR3 is 14 residues. Germline CDR1 reads DFQATT; CDR2 reads SNEGSKA (reference sequence).

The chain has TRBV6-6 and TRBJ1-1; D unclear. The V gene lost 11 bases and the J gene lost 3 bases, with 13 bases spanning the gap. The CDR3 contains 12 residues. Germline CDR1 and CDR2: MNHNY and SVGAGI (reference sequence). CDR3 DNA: TGTGCCGCTCGGGAGAGGTACACTGAAGCTTTCTTT. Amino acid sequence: CAARERYTEAFF.

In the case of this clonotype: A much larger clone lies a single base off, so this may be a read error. In DNA, the CDR3 is TGTGCCGGCAGTGCAACAGGGGACGGAGGGACCCAGTACTTC. It translates to CAGSATGDGGTQYF. This chain connects TRBV25-1 to TRBJ2-7; 7 bases agree with TRBD1. TRBJ2-5 explains the end of the DNA better; the J call may be wrong. The V gene's germline CDR1 is MGHDK and CDR2 SYGVNS. The CDR3 is 14 residues long.

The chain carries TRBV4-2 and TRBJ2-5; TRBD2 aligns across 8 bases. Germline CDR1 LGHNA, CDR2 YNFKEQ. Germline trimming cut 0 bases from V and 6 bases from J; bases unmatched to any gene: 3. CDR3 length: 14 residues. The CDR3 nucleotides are TGTGCCAGCAGCCAAGATGAGCGGGGGAAGACCCAGTACTTC. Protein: CASSQDERGKTQYF.

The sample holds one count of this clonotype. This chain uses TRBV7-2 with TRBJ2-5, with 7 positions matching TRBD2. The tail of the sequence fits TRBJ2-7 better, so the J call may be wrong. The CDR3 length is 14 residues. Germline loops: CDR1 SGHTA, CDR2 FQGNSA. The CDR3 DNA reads TGTGCCAGCAGCCCCACGGGGAGGGTCCACGAGCAGTACTTC. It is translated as CASSPTGRVHEQYF.

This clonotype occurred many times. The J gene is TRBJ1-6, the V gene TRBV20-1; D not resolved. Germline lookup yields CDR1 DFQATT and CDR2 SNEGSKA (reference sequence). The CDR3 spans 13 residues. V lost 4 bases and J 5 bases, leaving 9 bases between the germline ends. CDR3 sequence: CSAKEDDNSPLHF. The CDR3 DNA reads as TGCAGTGCTAAGGAGGATGATAATTCACCCCTCCACTTT.

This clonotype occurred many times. The CDR3 DNA follows: TGTGCCAGCAGCTTCGATCAACAGGGAGAGACCCAGTACTTC. It encodes CASSFDQQGETQYF. This chain connects TRBV5-4 to TRBJ2-5; possibly TRBD1 for D (6 bases). Germline loops: CDR1 SGHNT, CDR2 YYREEE (reference sequence). V was cut by 2 bases and J by 4 bases, with 12 bases left in between. CDR3 length: 14 residues.

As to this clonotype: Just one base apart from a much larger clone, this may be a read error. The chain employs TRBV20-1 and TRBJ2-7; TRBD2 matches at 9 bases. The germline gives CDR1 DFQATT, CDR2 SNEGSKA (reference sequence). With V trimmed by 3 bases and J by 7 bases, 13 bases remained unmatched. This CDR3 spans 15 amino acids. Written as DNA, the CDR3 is TGCAGTGCTAGTGTGACTAGCGGACGCCGCGGTGAGCAGTACTTC. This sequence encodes CSASVTSGRRGEQYF.

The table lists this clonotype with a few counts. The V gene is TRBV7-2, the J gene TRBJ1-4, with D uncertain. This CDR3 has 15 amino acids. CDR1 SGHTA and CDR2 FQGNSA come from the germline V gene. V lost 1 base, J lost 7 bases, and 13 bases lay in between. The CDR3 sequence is CASSLDGRTSEKLFF. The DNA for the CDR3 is TGTGCCAGCAGCTTAGATGGACGAACAAGTGAAAAACTGTTTTTT.

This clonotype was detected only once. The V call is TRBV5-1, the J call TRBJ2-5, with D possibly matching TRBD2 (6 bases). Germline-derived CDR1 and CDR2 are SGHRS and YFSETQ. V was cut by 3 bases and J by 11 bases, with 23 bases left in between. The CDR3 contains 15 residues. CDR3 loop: CASSWGTGDGGEQYF. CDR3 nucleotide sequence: TGCGCCAGCAGCTGGGGGACTGGCGATGGAGGTGAGCAGTACTTC.

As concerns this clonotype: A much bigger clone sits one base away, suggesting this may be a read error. CDR3 protein: CASTLLVSHTDTQYF. The CDR3 bases are TGTGCCAGCACCTTGTTAGTATCCCACACAGATACGCAGTATTTT. The V gene is TRBV7-2, the J gene TRBJ2-3; no definite D call. The CDR3 contains 15 residues. Trimming pared 7 bases from V and 2 bases from J, leaving 16 bases between. Germline CDR1 is SGHTA and CDR2 is FQGNSA.

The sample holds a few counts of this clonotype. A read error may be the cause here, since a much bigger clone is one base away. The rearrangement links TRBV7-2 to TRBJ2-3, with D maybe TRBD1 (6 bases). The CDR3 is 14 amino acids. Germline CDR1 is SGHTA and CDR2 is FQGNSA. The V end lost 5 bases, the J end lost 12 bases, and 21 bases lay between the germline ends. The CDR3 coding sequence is TGTGCCAGCAGCCCCCGGTCCAGGGGTCCTAGACAGTATTTT. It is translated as CASSPRSRGPRQYF. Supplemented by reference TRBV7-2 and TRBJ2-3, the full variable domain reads GAGVSQSPSNKVTEKGKDVELRCDPISGHTALYWYRQSLGQGLEFLIYFQGNSAPDKSGLPSDRFSAERTGGSVSTLTIQRTQQEDSAVYLCASSPRSRGPRQYFGPGTRLTVL.

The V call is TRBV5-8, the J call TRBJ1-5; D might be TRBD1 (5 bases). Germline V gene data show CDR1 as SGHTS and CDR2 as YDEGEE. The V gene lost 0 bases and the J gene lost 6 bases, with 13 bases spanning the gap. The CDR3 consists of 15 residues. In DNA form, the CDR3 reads TGTGCCAGCAGCTTGGCTGGAGGGGCCGGTCAGCCCCAGCATTTT. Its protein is CASSLAGGAGQPQHF.

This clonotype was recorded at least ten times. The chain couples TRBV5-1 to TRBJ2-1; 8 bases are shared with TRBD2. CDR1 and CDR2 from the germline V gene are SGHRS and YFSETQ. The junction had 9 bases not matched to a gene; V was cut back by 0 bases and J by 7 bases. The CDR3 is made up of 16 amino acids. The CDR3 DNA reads TGCGCCAGCAGCTTGGAAATGGCGGGGGGTTTAAATGAGCAGTTCTTC. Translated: CASSLEMAGGLNEQFF.

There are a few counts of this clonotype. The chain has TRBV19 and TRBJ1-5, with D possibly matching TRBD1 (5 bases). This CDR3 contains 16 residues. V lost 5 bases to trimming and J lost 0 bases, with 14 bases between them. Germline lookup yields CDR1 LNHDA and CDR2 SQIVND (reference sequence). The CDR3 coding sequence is TGTGCCAGTAGTCAGGGTGAGGGTCGTAGCAATCAGCCCCAGCATTTT. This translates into CASSQGEGRSNQPQHF.

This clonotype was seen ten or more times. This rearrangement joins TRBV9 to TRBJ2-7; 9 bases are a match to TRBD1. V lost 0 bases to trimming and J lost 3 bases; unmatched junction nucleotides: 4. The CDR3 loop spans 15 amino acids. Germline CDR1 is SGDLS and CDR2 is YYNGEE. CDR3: CASSVGVTGGYEQYF. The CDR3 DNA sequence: TGTGCCAGCAGCGTAGGGGTGACAGGGGGCTACGAGCAGTACTTC.

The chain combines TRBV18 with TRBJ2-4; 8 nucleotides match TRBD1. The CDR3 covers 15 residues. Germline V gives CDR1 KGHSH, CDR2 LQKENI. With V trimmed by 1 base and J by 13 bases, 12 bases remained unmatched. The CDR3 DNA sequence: TGTGCCAGCTCACCACTAACAGGACAGGGTGCCACCCAGTACTTC. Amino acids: CASSPLTGQGATQYF. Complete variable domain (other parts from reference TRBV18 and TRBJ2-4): NAGVMQNPRHLVRRRGQEARLRCSPMKGHSHVYWYRQLPEEGLKFMVYLQKENIIDESGMPKERFSAEFPKEGPSILRIQQVVRGDSAAYFCASSPLTGQGATQYFGAGTRLSVL.

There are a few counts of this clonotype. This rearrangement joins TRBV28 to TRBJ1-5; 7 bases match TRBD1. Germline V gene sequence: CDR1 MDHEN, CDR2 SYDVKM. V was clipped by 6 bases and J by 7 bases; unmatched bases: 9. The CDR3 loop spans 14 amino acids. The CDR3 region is CASSPGQRGQPQHF. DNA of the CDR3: TGTGCCAGCAGCCCGGGACAGCGGGGGCAGCCCCAGCATTTT.

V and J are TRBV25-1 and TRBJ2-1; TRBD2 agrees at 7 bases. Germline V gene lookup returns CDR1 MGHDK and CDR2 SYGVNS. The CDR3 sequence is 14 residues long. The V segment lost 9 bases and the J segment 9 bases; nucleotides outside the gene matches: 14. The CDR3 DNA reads TGTGCCAGTGCCGGGACTACCTTTAACTCTGAGCAGTTCTTC. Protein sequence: CASAGTTFNSEQFF.